The clone carrying this T cell receptor beta chain came up a few times. The antigen remains undetermined. Libraries were prepared by immunoSEQ multiplex PCR; TCRdb keeps only in-frame clonotypes and omits some of them. The data contain tens of thousands of clones, around 73% of them singletons. ViraFEST used viral peptide pools to expand antigen-specific CD4+ T cells before sequencing. Subsequent to less than eleven days of culture, CD4+ T cells were isolated. Each participant received a vaccine that was either BNT162b2 or mRNA-1273, given as two doses. The CDR3 covers 14 residues. CDR1 is MDHEN and CDR2 is SYDVKM in the germline V gene. Trimming cost V 1 base and J 3 bases, with 7 bases left between them. The source of the sample is a study of vaccination effects on CD4 cells after COVID-19.

The chain combines TRBV28 with TRBJ1-3; tentative D call: TRBD1 (6 bases). The sequencing here drew on CD4+ T cells from PBMCs cultured with HCoV-229E spike peptides, taken after COVID-19 vaccination. The receptor was derived from a human donor who received a COVID-19 vaccine. This CDR3 reads CASSLSGDGNTIYF. The CDR3 bases are TGTGCCAGCAGTTTATCAGGGGATGGAAACACCATATATTTT.